The next 32 T cell receptor beta chains were all read from a single sample in a study of blood T cell repertoires in COVID-19. Clones were read by immunoSEQ multiplex PCR, and TCRdb kept only the in-frame ones, dropping some. The table shows about 46,000 clones, with approximately 85% occurring only once. The sequencing sample was made of peripheral blood. These TCRs come from a woman of 80 years or more with COVID-19, enrolled during active disease.

The CDR3: CASSQVTSGRGETQYF. DNA for the CDR3: TGTGCCAGCAGCCAAGTGACTAGCGGGAGGGGCGAGACCCAGTACTTC. J is TRBJ2-5 and V is TRBV4-2; 14 bases align to TRBD2. CDR3 length equals 16 residues. Germline CDR1 and CDR2: LGHNA and YNFKEQ. V gave up 1 base and J gave up 5 bases; unmatched junction bases: 3.

V and J are TRBV28 and TRBJ2-3; weak D call: TRBD2 (5 bases). Germline loops: CDR1 MDHEN, CDR2 SYDVKM. Trimming left V 10 bases short and J 4 bases short, with 18 bases between. This CDR3 is 14 amino acids long. The CDR3 region is CATRGSRFPDTQYF. The DNA of the CDR3 is TGTGCCACCCGGGGTAGCAGGTTCCCAGATACGCAGTATTTT.

There are a few counts of this clone. The chain uses TRBV5-1 and TRBJ2-4; 7 bases agree with TRBD1. The CDR3 length is 14 residues. J was trimmed by 7 bases and V by 4 bases; bases with no gene match: 8. Germline assignment: CDR1 SGHRS and CDR2 YFSETQ. The DNA of the CDR3 is TGCGCCAGCAGCCCAAGCACAGGGGAGAACATTCAGTACTTC. Its protein is CASSPSTGENIQYF.

This rearrangement joins TRBV5-1 to TRBJ2-5, with D perhaps matching TRBD1 (5 bases). Germline values: CDR1 SGHRS, CDR2 YFSETQ. Trimming shortened V by 7 bases and J by 1 base, and 14 bases separated the two germline ends. CDR3 length equals 14 residues. CDR3 amino acids: CASYQGSTQETQYF. Here the CDR3 DNA reads TGCGCCAGCTACCAGGGTAGCACCCAAGAGACCCAGTACTTC.

The chain is built from TRBV5-1 and TRBJ1-4; no firm D call. The CDR3 runs to 14 residues. Trimming removed 0 bases at V and 5 bases at J, with 8 bases between. Germline V CDR1 and CDR2: SGHRS, YFSETQ. The CDR3 DNA reads TGCGCCAGCAGCTTGGGGACTGTGAATGAAAAACTGTTTTTT. Translated, it gives CASSLGTVNEKLFF.

The chain joins TRBV20-1 to TRBJ2-1; 9 nucleotides align to TRBD2. Germline V gene lookup returns CDR1 DFQATT and CDR2 SNEGSKA (reference sequence). V was clipped by 3 bases and J by 0 bases; unmatched bases: 3. The CDR3 consists of 15 residues. DNA for the CDR3: TGCAGTGCTAGTCTGGGACTAGCCTCCTACAATGAGCAGTTCTTC. Translated, it gives CSASLGLASYNEQFF.

The chain recombines TRBV11-2 with TRBJ2-2; D call uncertain. The CDR3 runs 14 residues. Germline CDR1 and CDR2: SGHAT and FQNNGV. Trimming shortened V by 0 bases and J by 2 bases, and 4 bases separated the two germline ends. The DNA for the CDR3 is TGTGCCAGCAGCTTAGACTACAACACCGGGGAGCTGTTTTTT. Translated, it gives CASSLDYNTGELFF.

This rearrangement joins TRBV5-6 to TRBJ2-6; D may be TRBD2 (5 bases). CDR1 is SGHDT and CDR2 is YYEEEE in the germline V gene. The CDR3 is 14 residues long. V lost 4 bases, J lost 0 bases, and 5 bases lay in between. The CDR3 spells CASSRDSGANVLTF. CDR3 bases: TGTGCCAGCAGCCGGGACTCTGGGGCCAACGTCCTGACTTTC. Full variable domain (missing parts from reference TRBV5-6 and TRBJ2-6): DAGVTQSPTHLIKTRGQQVTLRCSPKSGHDTVSWYQQALGQGPQFIFQYYEEEERQRGNFPDRFSGHQFPNYSSELNVNALLLGDSALYLCASSRDSGANVLTFGAGSRLTVL.

The gene calls are TRBV2 and TRBJ2-1, with 12 nucleotides matching TRBD2. CDR1 is SNHLY and CDR2 is FYNNEI in the germline V gene. V lost 6 bases, J lost 9 bases, and 9 bases stayed unmatched. This CDR3 has 15 amino acids. CDR3 residues: CASRKRTSGNFEQFF. CDR3 sequence (DNA): TGTGCCAGCAGAAAGCGGACTAGCGGGAATTTTGAGCAGTTCTTC.

This sequence joins TRBV6-2 or TRBV6-3 and TRBJ1-5, with D unclear. The CDR3 loop spans 15 amino acids. Germline-derived CDR1 and CDR2 are MNHEY and SVGEGT. V lost 0 bases and J 1 base, leaving 7 bases between the germline ends. The CDR3 DNA is TGTGCCAGCAGTTACTCGAGGGCGAGCAATCAGCCCCAGCATTTT. This sequence encodes CASSYSRASNQPQHF.

The CDR3 DNA sequence: TGTGCCAGCAGCTTGGCCAGGGCGTACACTAATGAAAAACTGTTTTTT. Translating it yields CASSLARAYTNEKLFF. The chain uses TRBV5-6 and TRBJ1-4; perhaps TRBD1 as D (5 bases). The V gene lost 0 bases and the J gene lost 2 bases, with 11 bases spanning the gap. The length of the CDR3 is 16 residues. Germline CDR1 reads SGHDT; CDR2 reads YYEEEE. Full variable domain (missing parts from reference TRBV5-6 and TRBJ1-4): DAGVTQSPTHLIKTRGQQVTLRCSPKSGHDTVSWYQQALGQGPQFIFQYYEEEERQRGNFPDRFSGHQFPNYSSELNVNALLLGDSALYLCASSLARAYTNEKLFFGSGTQLSVL.

Note on this clone: A read error may produce the germline difference seen at one junction end. This rearrangement joins TRBV28 to TRBJ2-7; D gene ambiguous. The CDR3 loop spans 12 amino acids. CDR1 and CDR2 (germline): MDHEN, SYDVKM. Here the CDR3 reads CASSLLGTAASF. DNA for the CDR3: TGTGCCAGCAGTTTACTGGGCACCGCCGCCAGCTTC. Filled out from reference TRBV28 and TRBJ2-7, the complete variable domain reads DVKVTQSSRYLVKRTGEKVFLECVQDMDHENMFWYRQDPGLGLRLIYFSYDVKMKEKGDIPEGYSVSREKKERFSLILESASTNQTSMYLCASSLLGTAASFGPGTRLTVT.

This clone was seen once. The chain joins TRBV27 to TRBJ2-7, with a tentative D call TRBD1 (5 bases). This CDR3 is built from 13 residues. Germline-derived CDR1 and CDR2 are MNHEY and SMNVEV (reference sequence). Deletions cut 3 bases from V and 3 bases from J, with 9 bases between. In nucleotides, the CDR3 is TGTGCCAGCAGTTTCTGGCAGGGCTACGAGCAGTACTTC. Its translation: CASSFWQGYEQYF.

The V call is TRBV6-2 or TRBV6-3, the J call TRBJ1-2; weak D call: TRBD1 (6 bases). The CDR3 totals 15 residues. V was clipped by 5 bases and J by 4 bases, with 17 bases between them. Germline values: CDR1 MNHEY, CDR2 SVGEGT. CDR3 sequence: CASSPANRVRYGYTF. The CDR3 bases are TGTGCCAGCAGTCCCGCTAACAGGGTCCGCTATGGCTACACCTTC.

V is TRBV5-1 and J is TRBJ1-3; 7 bases are shared with TRBD1. CDR3 length: 15 residues. Trimming cost V 0 bases and J 2 bases; bases outside gene matches: 2. Germline values: CDR1 SGHRS, CDR2 YFSETQ. The CDR3 bases are TGCGCCAGCAGCTTGGAGGGGGCGGCTGGAAACACCATATATTTT. Its translation is CASSLEGAAGNTIYF.

The chain employs TRBV5-8 and TRBJ1-5; no clear D. This CDR3 region has 15 residues. V was pared by 0 bases and J by 0 bases, with 7 bases between. Germline CDR1 and CDR2: SGHTS and YDEGEE. The CDR3 is CASSLGRYSNQPQHF. The CDR3, as DNA: TGTGCCAGCAGCTTGGGGAGGTATAGCAATCAGCCCCAGCATTTT.

This sequence joins TRBV7-2 and TRBJ1-1; 7 nucleotides align to TRBD1. The CDR3 loop spans 16 amino acids. The V and J ends lost 3 bases and 4 bases, in that order; junction bases with no gene match: 11. Per germline, CDR1 SGHTA and CDR2 FQGNSA. The CDR3 is CASSLRDRLMGTEAFF. CDR3 sequence (DNA): TGTGCCAGCAGCTTGCGGGACAGATTGATGGGCACTGAAGCTTTCTTT.

This sequence joins TRBV3-1 (or the pseudogene TRBV3-2) and TRBJ2-3, with 11 positions matching TRBD2. V gave up 3 bases and J gave up 8 bases; unmatched junction bases: 13. Germline CDR1 LGHDT, CDR2 YNNKEL (reference sequence). The CDR3 contains 17 residues. The CDR3 region has the DNA TGTGCCAGCAGCCACGATAAACTAGCGGGAGAGTACCGTACGCAGTATTTT. This codes for CASSHDKLAGEYRTQYF.

V gene TRBV20-1 combines with J gene TRBJ2-3, with D uncertain. Germline loops: CDR1 DFQATT, CDR2 SNEGSKA (reference sequence). Trimming cost V 3 bases and J 0 bases, with 7 bases left between them. The CDR3 totals 13 residues. As DNA, the CDR3 is TGCAGTGCTAGTGAGACTAGCACAGATACGCAGTATTTT. The encoded protein is CSASETSTDTQYF.

This chain joins TRBV2 and TRBJ1-2; D unclear. The CDR3 spans 13 residues. Germline CDR1 and CDR2: SNHLY and FYNNEI. V lost 6 bases and J 1 base, leaving 9 bases between the germline ends. CDR3 sequence (DNA): TGTGCCAGCAGAGGAGATATTAACTATGGCTACACCTTC. It codes for CASRGDINYGYTF.

The rearrangement joins TRBV11-2 to TRBJ2-7, with D perhaps TRBD2 (5 bases). The CDR3 loop spans 12 amino acids. Trimming pared 5 bases from V and 0 bases from J, leaving 5 bases between. From germline, CDR1 is SGHAT and CDR2 FQNNGV. Here the CDR3 reads CASSGSSYEQYF. CDR3 bases: TGTGCCAGCAGCGGGAGCTCCTACGAGCAGTACTTC.

The rearrangement links TRBV28 to TRBJ2-7, with TRBD1 matching over 7 bases. The junction had 11 bases not matched to a gene; V was cut back by 6 bases and J by 0 bases. This CDR3 has 16 residues. Per germline, CDR1 MDHEN and CDR2 SYDVKM. The CDR3 region has the DNA TGTGCCAGCAGGACCCCCGGCAGGGGGAACTCCTACGAGCAGTACTTC. This codes for CASRTPGRGNSYEQYF.

This chain links TRBV11-2 with TRBJ1-5; D may be TRBD1 (5 bases). V lost 1 base, J lost 6 bases, and 13 bases lay in between. This CDR3 comprises 15 residues. The germline V gene encodes CDR1 SGHAT and CDR2 FQNNGV. In DNA form, the CDR3 reads TGTGCCAGCAGCTTAGTGGCAGGGTATTCTCAGCCCCAGCATTTT. It codes for CASSLVAGYSQPQHF.

The chain employs TRBV28 and TRBJ1-3; 7 bases fit TRBD1. Per the germline V gene, CDR1 is MDHEN and CDR2 is SYDVKM. This CDR3 region has 16 residues. V shed 4 bases and J 0 bases; nucleotides not matched to a gene: 6. The CDR3 loop reads CASSSGTAVSGNTIYF. The DNA of the CDR3 is TGTGCCAGCAGTTCAGGGACAGCGGTCTCTGGAAACACCATATATTTT. The full variable domain, its missing parts supplied by reference TRBV28 and TRBJ1-3, is DVKVTQSSRYLVKRTGEKVFLECVQDMDHENMFWYRQDPGLGLRLIYFSYDVKMKEKGDIPEGYSVSREKKERFSLILESASTNQTSMYLCASSSGTAVSGNTIYFGEGSWLTVV.

The chain has TRBV7-6 and TRBJ1-6; D gene ambiguous. This CDR3 has 13 residues. Trimming shortened V by 7 bases and J by 11 bases, and 15 bases separated the two germline ends. Per germline, CDR1 SGHVS and CDR2 FNYEAQ. CDR3 sequence reads: CASKGAGLAPLHF. The CDR3, as DNA: TGTGCCAGCAAGGGCGCGGGCCTAGCACCCCTCCACTTT.

This clone was seen a handful of times. The rearrangement links TRBV7-2 to TRBJ1-5; D might be TRBD1 (5 bases). V lost 1 base and J lost 4, with 11 bases in between. The length of the CDR3 is 15 residues. Looked up from germline, CDR1 is SGHTA and CDR2 is FQGNSA. The CDR3 loop reads CASSLESGINQPQHF. The CDR3 coding sequence is TGTGCCAGCAGCTTAGAATCAGGGATAAATCAGCCCCAGCATTTT.

A note on this clone: The germline gene is not matched at one end of the junction; a read error may be the cause. The chain combines TRBV7-2 with TRBJ1-2; perhaps TRBD1 as D (6 bases). Germline CDR1 is SGHTA and CDR2 is FQGNSA. This CDR3 is 14 amino acids long. This chain's CDR3 is CAGSLSTGNYGYTF. In DNA, the CDR3 is TGTGCCGGCAGCTTATCCACAGGGAACTATGGCTACACCTTC.

The V call is TRBV19, the J call TRBJ1-2; a weak D match, TRBD1 (6 bases). This CDR3 comprises 16 residues. The ends were cut back, 4 bases at V and 5 bases at J, with 20 bases in the middle. Per the germline V gene, CDR1 is LNHDA and CDR2 is SQIVND (reference sequence). The CDR3 coding sequence is TGTGCCAGTAGTACCACCTCGGGACACAACTTTTATGGCTACACCTTC. Translation: CASSTTSGHNFYGYTF. The full variable domain, completed using reference TRBV19 and TRBJ1-2, is DGGITQSPKYLFRKEGQNVTLSCEQNLNHDAMYWYRQDPGQGLRLIYYSQIVNDFQKGDIAEGYSVSREKKESFPLTVTSAQKNPTAFYLCASSTTSGHNFYGYTFGSGTRLTVV.

The chain has TRBV9 and TRBJ1-1; D not resolved. Germline V gene data show CDR1 as SGDLS and CDR2 as YYNGEE. The V end was cut by 0 bases, the J end by 4 bases, with 10 bases between. This CDR3 spans 14 amino acids. The CDR3, as DNA: TGTGCCAGCAGCGTAGGAGGGTTGGGCACTGAAGCTTTCTTT. This codes for CASSVGGLGTEAFF.

This chain links TRBV7-2 with TRBJ2-7, with TRBD1 identical over 7 bases. The germline CDR1 and CDR2 sequences are SGHTA and FQGNSA. The junction had 9 bases not matched to a gene; V was cut back by 5 bases and J by 2 bases. This CDR3 has 15 residues. The CDR3 region is CASSPRDSQAYEQYF. The CDR3 DNA reads as TGTGCCAGCAGCCCCCGGGACAGTCAGGCCTACGAGCAGTACTTC. Looking up the rest from reference TRBV7-2 and TRBJ2-7 gives the full variable domain: GAGVSQSPSNKVTEKGKDVELRCDPISGHTALYWYRQSLGQGLEFLIYFQGNSAPDKSGLPSDRFSAERTGGSVSTLTIQRTQQEDSAVYLCASSPRDSQAYEQYFGPGTRLTVT.

The chain couples TRBV20-1 to TRBJ2-1, with a possible D match to TRBD2 (5 bases). The CDR3 contains 11 residues. In germline, CDR1 is DFQATT, CDR2 SNEGSKA (reference sequence). V gave up 5 bases and J gave up 14 bases, with 16 bases separating them. CDR3 protein: CSAPGLIGEFF. CDR3 nucleotide sequence: TGCAGTGCTCCCGGACTCATCGGGGAGTTCTTC.

The V call is TRBV6-5, the J call TRBJ1-2; D call uncertain. Germline V gene sequence: CDR1 MNHEY, CDR2 SVGAGI. CDR3 length equals 14 residues. V dropped 7 bases and J dropped 2 bases, with 14 bases sitting between them. CDR3 DNA: TGTGCCAGCACCCCTCATGGAGGGAACTATGGCTACACCTTC. This gives the protein CASTPHGGNYGYTF.